This TCR beta chain was sequenced during a study of T cells after yellow fever vaccination. Study observations and caveats: Shared CD4/CD8 clonotypes were a small share, likely from convergent recombination. Once the booster was given, most primary-vaccination clones reappeared, at about 97% for CD4 and roughly 91% for CD8. Faster peaking, at day 5 versus 15, marked a secondary response that was weaker.

As regards this clonotype: As yet, its antigen is unknown.

A process of 5'RACE template switching, which added a universal primer site and UMIs, was used to make TCR cDNA. Each CDR3 protein is one row after TCRdb ran MiXCR on the 5' RACE reads. The table includes about 340,000 distinct CDR3 sequences, under 15% detected once. Trimming pared 4 bases from V and 6 bases from J, leaving 18 bases between. The CDR3 is 16 amino acids. The rearrangement uses TRBV12-3 or TRBV12-4 and TRBJ1-4; D remains ambiguous. The sample in question was CD4+ T cells sorted from PBMCs, obtained 15 days after the yellow fever booster vaccination. The source is a man aged 18 to 29 who received the YFV17D yellow fever vaccine. This chain's CDR3 is CASSSAQSLTYEKLFF. CDR3 nucleotide sequence: TGTGCCAGCAGTTCTGCTCAGTCCCTGACCTATGAAAAACTGTTTTTT.